The source of this TCR beta chain is a study of shared clonotypes between healthy human individuals. Study-wide results and limits: Naive subsets generally exceeded memory subsets in estimated richness.

Comment on this clone: Its antigen is as yet unknown.

V lost 6 bases and J lost 2; bases outside the gene matches: 13. The CDR3 length is 16 residues. Germline CDR1 is LNHDA and CDR2 is SQIVND (reference sequence). Deep was the level at which the assay was run. Libraries were prepared by immunoSEQ multiplex PCR; TCRdb keeps only in-frame clonotypes and omits some of them. Of almost 750,000 clones listed, approximately 72% are singletons. The sequencing sample was made of memory CD4+ T cells sorted from blood. The subset denotes: CD45RA-negative fraction. The chain couples TRBV19 to TRBJ2-7; 7 nucleotides match TRBD2. The receptor comes from a young woman in good health. CDR3 region: CASSDLGASGTYEQYF. As DNA, the CDR3 is TGTGCCAGTAGCGACCTTGGGGCTAGCGGAACCTACGAGCAGTACTTC.